This TCR beta chain comes out of a study of shared clonotypes between healthy human individuals. Notes on the study in general: Sequencing depth was a factor that was expected to affect clonotype sharing among donors.

CDR3 length: 12 amino acids. The germline CDR1 and CDR2 sequences are GTSNPN and SVGIG (reference sequence). In its sample, this clone was seen once. Its specificity is not known. A far larger clone differs by one base, so this is likely a read error. Several immunoSEQ 96-well plates shared each subset's DNA, each plate a replicate. In the study's own analysis: Filtering of immunoSEQ junctional sequences could not match full-length read filtering. Sequencing used immunoSEQ multiplex PCR; TCRdb keeps in-frame clones, though not all of them. V and J calls and clone size are as listed in that table; D and trimming were resolved from the DNA. Of about 470,000 clones detected, 70% to 80% appear once; the ten largest clones hold about 13%.

This TCR derives from a middle-aged woman in good health. Some clones in this sample may be carry-over from other donors' samples. The V call is TRBV30, the J call TRBJ2-1; D is unclear. Input material: PBMCs. The CDR3 here is CASSGPPGEQFF. DNA for the CDR3: TGTGCCTCGAGTGGACCCCCGGGTGAGCAGTTCTTC. The full variable domain, with the rest looked up from reference TRBV30 and TRBJ2-1, is SQTIHQWPATLVQPVGSPLSLECTVEGTSNPNLYWYRQAAGRGLQLLFYSVGIGQISSEVPQNLSASRPQDRQFILSSKKLLLSDSGFYLCASSGPPGEQFFGPGTRLTVL.